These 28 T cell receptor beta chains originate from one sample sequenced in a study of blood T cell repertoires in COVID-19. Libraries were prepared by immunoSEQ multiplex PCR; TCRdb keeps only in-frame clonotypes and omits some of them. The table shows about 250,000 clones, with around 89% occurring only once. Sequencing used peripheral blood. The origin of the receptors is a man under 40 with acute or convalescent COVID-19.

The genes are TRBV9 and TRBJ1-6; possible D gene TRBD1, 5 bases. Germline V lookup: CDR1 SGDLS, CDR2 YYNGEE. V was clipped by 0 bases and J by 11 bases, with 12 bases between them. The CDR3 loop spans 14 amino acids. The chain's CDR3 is CASSVGGGLAPLHF. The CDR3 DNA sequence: TGTGCCAGCAGCGTAGGGGGGGGTCTTGCACCCCTCCACTTT. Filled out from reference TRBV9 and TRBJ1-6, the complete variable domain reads DSGVTQTPKHLITATGQRVTLRCSPRSGDLSVYWYQQSLDQGLQFLIQYYNGEERAKGNILERFSAQQFPDLHSELNLSSLELGDSALYFCASSVGGGLAPLHFGNGTRLTVT.

The CDR3 loop reads CASWVRGASGNTIYF. The CDR3 DNA reads TGTGCCAGTTGGGTCAGGGGGGCCTCTGGAAACACCATATATTTT. V is TRBV28 and J is TRBJ1-3, with 7 bases lining up with TRBD1. This CDR3 has 15 amino acids. Germline CDR1 MDHEN, CDR2 SYDVKM. V lost 9 bases and J lost 0; bases outside the gene matches: 8.

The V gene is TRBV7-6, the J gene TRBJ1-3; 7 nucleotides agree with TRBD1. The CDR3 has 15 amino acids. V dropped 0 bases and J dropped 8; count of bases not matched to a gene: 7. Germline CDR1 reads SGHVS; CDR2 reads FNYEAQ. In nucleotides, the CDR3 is TGTGCCAGCAGCTTAGCAGGGGGCAAGGTTGACACCATATATTTT. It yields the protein CASSLAGGKVDTIYF.

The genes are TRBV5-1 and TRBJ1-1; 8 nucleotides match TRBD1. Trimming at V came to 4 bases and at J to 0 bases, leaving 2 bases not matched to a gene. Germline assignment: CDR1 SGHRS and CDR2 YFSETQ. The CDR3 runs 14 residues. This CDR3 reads CASSRGQVNTEAFF. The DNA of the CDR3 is TGCGCCAGCAGCCGGGGACAGGTGAACACTGAAGCTTTCTTT. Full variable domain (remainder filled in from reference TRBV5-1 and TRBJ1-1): KAGVTQTPRYLIKTRGQQVTLSCSPISGHRSVSWYQQTPGQGLQFLFEYFSETQRNKGNFPGRFSGRQFSNSRSEMNVSTLELGDSALYLCASSRGQVNTEAFFGQGTRLTVV.

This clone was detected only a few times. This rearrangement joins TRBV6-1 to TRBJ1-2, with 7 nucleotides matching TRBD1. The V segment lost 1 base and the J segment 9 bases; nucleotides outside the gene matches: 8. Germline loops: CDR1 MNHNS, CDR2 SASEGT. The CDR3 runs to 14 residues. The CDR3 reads CASSEEGPGGSYTF. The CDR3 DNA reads TGTGCCAGCAGTGAAGAGGGGCCAGGGGGGAGCTACACCTTC.

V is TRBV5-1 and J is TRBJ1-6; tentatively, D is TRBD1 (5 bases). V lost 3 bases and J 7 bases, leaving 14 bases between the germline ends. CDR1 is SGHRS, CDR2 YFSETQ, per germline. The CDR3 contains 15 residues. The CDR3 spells CASSWGGEINSPLHF. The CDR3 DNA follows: TGCGCCAGCAGCTGGGGAGGGGAGATCAATTCACCCCTCCACTTT.

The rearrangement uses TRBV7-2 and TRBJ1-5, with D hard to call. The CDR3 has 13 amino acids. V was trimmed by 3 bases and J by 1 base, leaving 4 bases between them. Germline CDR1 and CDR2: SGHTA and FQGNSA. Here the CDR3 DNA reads TGTGCCAGCAGCTTCTACAGCAATCAGCCCCAGCATTTT. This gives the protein CASSFYSNQPQHF.

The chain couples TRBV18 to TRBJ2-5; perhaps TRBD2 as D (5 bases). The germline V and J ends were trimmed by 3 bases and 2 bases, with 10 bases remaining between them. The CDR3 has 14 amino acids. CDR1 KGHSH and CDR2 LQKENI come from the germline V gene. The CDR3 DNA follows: TGTGCCAGCTCACCTTGGGAGCAGCAAGAGACCCAGTACTTC. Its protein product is CASSPWEQQETQYF.

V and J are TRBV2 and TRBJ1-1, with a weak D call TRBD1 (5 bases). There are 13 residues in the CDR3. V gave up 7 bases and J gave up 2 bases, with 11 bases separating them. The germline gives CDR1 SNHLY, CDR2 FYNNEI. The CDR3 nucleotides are TGTGCCAGCAAGACAGCTTTAAACACTGAAGCTTTCTTT. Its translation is CASKTALNTEAFF.

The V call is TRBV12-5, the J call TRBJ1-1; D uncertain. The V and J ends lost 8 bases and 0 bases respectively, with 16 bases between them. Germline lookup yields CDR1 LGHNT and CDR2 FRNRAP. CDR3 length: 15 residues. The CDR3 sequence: CASTMGGVMNTEAFF. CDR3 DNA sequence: TGTGCTAGTACCATGGGAGGAGTGATGAACACTGAAGCTTTCTTT. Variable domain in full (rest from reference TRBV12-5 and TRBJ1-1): DARVTQTPRHKVTEMGQEVTMRCQPILGHNTVFWYRQTMMQGLELLAYFRNRAPLDDSGMPKDRFSAEMPDATLATLKIQPSEPRDSAVYFCASTMGGVMNTEAFFGQGTRLTVV.

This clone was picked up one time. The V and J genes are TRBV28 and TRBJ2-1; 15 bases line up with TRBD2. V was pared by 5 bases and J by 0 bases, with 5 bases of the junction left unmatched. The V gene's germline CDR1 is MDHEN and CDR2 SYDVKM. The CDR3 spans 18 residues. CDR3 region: CASSLGLAGGSSYNEQFF. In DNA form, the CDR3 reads TGTGCCAGCAGTCTAGGACTAGCGGGAGGGAGCTCCTACAATGAGCAGTTCTTC.

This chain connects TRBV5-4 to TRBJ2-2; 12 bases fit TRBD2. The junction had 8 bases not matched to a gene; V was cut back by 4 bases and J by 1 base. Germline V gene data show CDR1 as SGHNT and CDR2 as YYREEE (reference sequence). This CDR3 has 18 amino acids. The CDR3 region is CASSAWTSGMVNTGELFF. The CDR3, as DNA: TGTGCCAGCAGCGCCTGGACTAGCGGGATGGTGAACACCGGGGAGCTGTTTTTT.

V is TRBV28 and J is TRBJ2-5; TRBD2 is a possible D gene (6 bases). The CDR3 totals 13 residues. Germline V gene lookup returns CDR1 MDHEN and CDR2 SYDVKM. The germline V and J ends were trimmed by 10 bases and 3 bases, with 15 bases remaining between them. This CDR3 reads CATTYGGEETQYF. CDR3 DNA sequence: TGTGCCACCACCTACGGGGGAGAAGAGACCCAGTACTTC.

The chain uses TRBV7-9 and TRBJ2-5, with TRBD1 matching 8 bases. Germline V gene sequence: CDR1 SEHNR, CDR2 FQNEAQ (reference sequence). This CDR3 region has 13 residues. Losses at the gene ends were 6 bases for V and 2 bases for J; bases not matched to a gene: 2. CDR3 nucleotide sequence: TGTGCCAGCAGTAACAGGGGGCAAGAGACCCAGTACTTC. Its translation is CASSNRGQETQYF. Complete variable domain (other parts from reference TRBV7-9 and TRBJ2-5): DTGVSQNPRHKITKRGQNVTFRCDPISEHNRLYWYRQTLGQGPEFLTYFQNEAQLEKSRLLSDRFSAERPKGSFSTLEIQRTEQGDSAMYLCASSNRGQETQYFGPGTRLLVL.

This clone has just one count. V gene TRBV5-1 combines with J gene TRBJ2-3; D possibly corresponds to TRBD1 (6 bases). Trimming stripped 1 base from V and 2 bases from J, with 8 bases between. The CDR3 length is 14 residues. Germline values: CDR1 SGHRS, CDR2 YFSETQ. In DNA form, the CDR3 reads TGCGCCAGCAGCTTGAACAGGGCCACAGATACGCAGTATTTT. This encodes CASSLNRATDTQYF. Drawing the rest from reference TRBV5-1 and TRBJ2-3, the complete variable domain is KAGVTQTPRYLIKTRGQQVTLSCSPISGHRSVSWYQQTPGQGLQFLFEYFSETQRNKGNFPGRFSGRQFSNSRSEMNVSTLELGDSALYLCASSLNRATDTQYFGPGTRLTVL.

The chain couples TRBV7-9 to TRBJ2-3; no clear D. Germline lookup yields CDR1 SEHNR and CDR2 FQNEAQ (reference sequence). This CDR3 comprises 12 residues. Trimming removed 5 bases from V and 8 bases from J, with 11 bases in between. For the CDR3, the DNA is TGTGCCAGCAGCCCACGCCCGAGTACGCAGTATTTT. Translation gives CASSPRPSTQYF.

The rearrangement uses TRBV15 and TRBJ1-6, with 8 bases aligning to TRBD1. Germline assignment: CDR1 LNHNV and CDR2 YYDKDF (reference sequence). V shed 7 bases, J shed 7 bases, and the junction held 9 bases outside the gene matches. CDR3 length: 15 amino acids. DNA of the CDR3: TGTGCCACCACAAGAACAGGGGGTGGAAATTCACCCCTCCACTTT. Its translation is CATTRTGGGNSPLHF.

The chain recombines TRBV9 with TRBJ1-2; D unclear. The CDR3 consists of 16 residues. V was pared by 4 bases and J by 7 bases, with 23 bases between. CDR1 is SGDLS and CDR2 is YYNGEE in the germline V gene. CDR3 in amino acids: CASSPVPHRVLGGYTF. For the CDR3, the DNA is TGTGCCAGCAGCCCAGTCCCCCACAGAGTACTAGGTGGCTACACCTTC.

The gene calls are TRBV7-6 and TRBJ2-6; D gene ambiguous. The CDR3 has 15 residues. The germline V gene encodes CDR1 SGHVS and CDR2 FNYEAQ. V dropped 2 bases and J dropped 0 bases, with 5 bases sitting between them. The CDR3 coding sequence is TGTGCCAGCAGCTTACGGGTCTCTGGGGCCAACGTCCTGACTTTC. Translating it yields CASSLRVSGANVLTF.

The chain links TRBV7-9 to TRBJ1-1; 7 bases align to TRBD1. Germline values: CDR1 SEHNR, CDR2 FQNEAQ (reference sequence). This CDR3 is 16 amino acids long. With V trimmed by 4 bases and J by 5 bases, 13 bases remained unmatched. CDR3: CASSSAFGTERTEAFF. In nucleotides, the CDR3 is TGTGCCAGCAGCTCGGCTTTTGGGACAGAAAGGACTGAAGCTTTCTTT. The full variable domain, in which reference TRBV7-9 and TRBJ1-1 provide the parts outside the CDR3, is DTGVSQNPRHKITKRGQNVTFRCDPISEHNRLYWYRQTLGQGPEFLTYFQNEAQLEKSRLLSDRFSAERPKGSFSTLEIQRTEQGDSAMYLCASSSAFGTERTEAFFGQGTRLTVV.

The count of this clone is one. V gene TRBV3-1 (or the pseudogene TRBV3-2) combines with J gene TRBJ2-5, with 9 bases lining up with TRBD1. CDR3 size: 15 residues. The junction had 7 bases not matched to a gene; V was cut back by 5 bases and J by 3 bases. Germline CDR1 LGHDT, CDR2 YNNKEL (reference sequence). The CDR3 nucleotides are TGTGCCAGCAGCACTCCCGGGACAGGGAAAGAGACCCAGTACTTC. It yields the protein CASSTPGTGKETQYF.

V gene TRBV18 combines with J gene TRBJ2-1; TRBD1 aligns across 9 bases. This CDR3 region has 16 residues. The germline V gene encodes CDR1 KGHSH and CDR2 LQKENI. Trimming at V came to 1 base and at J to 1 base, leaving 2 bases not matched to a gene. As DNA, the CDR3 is TGTGCCAGCTCACCACGTGGGACAGGGTCCTACAATGAGCAGTTCTTC. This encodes CASSPRGTGSYNEQFF. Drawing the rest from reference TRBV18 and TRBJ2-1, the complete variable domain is NAGVMQNPRHLVRRRGQEARLRCSPMKGHSHVYWYRQLPEEGLKFMVYLQKENIIDESGMPKERFSAEFPKEGPSILRIQQVVRGDSAAYFCASSPRGTGSYNEQFFGPGTRLTVL.

CDR3 protein: CASSRTSGGPTDTQYF. The DNA of the CDR3 is TGTGCCAGCAGTCGGACTAGCGGGGGACCCACAGATACGCAGTATTTT. The genes are TRBV5-6 and TRBJ2-3; TRBD2 agrees at 13 bases. Germline-derived CDR1 and CDR2 are SGHDT and YYEEEE. V lost 5 bases and J lost 2; bases outside the gene matches: 5. The CDR3 spans 16 residues.

The CDR3 loop reads CASSQVGRGYEQYF. CDR3 in DNA: TGCGCCAGCAGCCAAGTCGGACGGGGCTACGAGCAGTACTTC. V is TRBV4-1 and J is TRBJ2-7, with D maybe TRBD2 (5 bases). Germline assignment: CDR1 MGHRA and CDR2 YSYEKL. Between the trimmed V and J ends, which lost 1 base and 3 bases, there was a span of 10 bases. The CDR3 length is 14 residues.

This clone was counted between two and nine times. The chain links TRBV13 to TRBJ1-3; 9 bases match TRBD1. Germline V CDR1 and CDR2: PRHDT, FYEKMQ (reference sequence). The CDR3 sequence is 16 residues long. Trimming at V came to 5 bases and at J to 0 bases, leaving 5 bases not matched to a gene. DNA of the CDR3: TGTGCCAGCAGCAACCGGGACAGGGACTCTGGAAACACCATATATTTT. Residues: CASSNRDRDSGNTIYF.

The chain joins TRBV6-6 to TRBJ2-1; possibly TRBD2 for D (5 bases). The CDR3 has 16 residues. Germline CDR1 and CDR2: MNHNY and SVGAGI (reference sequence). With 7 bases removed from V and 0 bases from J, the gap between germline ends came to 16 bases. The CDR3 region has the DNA TGTGCCAGCAACGCAAGAGCGGAGAGCTCCTACAATGAGCAGTTCTTC. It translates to CASNARAESSYNEQFF.

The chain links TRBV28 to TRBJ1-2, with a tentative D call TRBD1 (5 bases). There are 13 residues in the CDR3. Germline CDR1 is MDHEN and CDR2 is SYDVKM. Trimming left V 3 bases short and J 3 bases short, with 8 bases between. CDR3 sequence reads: CASSLSGDYGYTF. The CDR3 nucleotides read TGTGCCAGCAGTTTGTCGGGGGACTATGGCTACACCTTC.

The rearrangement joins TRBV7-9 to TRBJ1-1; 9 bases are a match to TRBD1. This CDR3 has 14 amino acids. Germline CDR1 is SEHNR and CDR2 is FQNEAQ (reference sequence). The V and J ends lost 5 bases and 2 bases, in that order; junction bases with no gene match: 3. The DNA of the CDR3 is TGTGCCAGCAGCCCAACAGGGGGCAACACTGAAGCTTTCTTT. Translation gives CASSPTGGNTEAFF.